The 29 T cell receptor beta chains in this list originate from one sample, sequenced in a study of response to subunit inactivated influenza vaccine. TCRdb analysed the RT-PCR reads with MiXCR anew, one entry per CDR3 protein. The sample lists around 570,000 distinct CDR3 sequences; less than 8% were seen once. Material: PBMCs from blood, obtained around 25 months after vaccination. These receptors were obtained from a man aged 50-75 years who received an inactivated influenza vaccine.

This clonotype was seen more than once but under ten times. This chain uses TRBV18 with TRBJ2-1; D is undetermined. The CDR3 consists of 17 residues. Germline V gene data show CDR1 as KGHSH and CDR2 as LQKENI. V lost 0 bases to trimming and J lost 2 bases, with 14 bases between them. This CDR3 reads CASSPPPGNPTYNEQFF. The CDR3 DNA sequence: TGTGCCAGCTCACCACCTCCCGGAAATCCCACCTACAATGAGCAGTTCTTC.

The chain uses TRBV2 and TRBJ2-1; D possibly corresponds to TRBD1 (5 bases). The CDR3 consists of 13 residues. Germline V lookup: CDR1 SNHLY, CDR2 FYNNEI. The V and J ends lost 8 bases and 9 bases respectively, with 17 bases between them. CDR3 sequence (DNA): TGTGCCAGCGGGGCCTGGCAGATCTCTGAGCAGTTCTTC. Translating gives CASGAWQISEQFF.

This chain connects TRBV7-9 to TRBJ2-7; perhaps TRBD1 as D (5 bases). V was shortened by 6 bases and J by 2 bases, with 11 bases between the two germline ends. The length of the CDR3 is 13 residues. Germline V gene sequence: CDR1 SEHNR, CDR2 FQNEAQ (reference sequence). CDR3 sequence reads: CASREDKAYEQYF. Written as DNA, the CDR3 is TGTGCCAGCAGAGAGGACAAAGCCTACGAGCAGTACTTC.

CDR3 bases: TGCAGTGAGGCAGACAGGGGTATTTCTGAAGCTTTCTTT. It translates to CSEADRGISEAFF. The rearrangement uses TRBV20-1 and TRBJ1-1, with 8 bases identical to TRBD1. The germline V gene has CDR1 DFQATT and CDR2 SNEGSKA (reference sequence). The CDR3 is 13 amino acids. The ends lost 7 bases at V and 6 bases at J; junction bases unmatched: 10.

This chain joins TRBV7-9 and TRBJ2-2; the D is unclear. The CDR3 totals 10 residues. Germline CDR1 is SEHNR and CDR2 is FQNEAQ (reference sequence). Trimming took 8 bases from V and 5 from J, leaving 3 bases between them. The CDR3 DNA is TGTGCCAGCTTTACCGGGGAGCTGTTTTTT. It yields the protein CASFTGELFF. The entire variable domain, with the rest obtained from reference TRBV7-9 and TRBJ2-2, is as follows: DTGVSQNPRHKITKRGQNVTFRCDPISEHNRLYWYRQTLGQGPEFLTYFQNEAQLEKSRLLSDRFSAERPKGSFSTLEIQRTEQGDSAMYLCASFTGELFFGEGSRLTVL.

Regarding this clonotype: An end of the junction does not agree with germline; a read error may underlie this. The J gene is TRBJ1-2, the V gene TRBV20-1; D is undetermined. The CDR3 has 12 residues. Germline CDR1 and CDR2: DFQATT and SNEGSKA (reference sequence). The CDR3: CRAGETNDGYTF. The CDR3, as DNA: TGCAGGGCCGGGGAGACTAACGATGGCTACACCTTC.

The CDR3 DNA follows: TGCAGTGCTTCCCAGGGAACAGGGGTTTCACCCCTCCACTTT. Translated, it gives CSASQGTGVSPLHF. The chain recombines TRBV20-1 with TRBJ1-6; 7 bases are a match to TRBD1. After removal of 5 bases from V and 9 bases from J, the junction contained 10 bases not matched to a gene. Per germline, CDR1 DFQATT and CDR2 SNEGSKA (reference sequence). The CDR3 covers 14 residues.

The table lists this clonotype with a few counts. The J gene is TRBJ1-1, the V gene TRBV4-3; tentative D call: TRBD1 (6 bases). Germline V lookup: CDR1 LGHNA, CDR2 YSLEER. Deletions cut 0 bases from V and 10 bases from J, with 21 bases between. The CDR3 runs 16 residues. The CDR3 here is CASSQDLGGQTISAFF. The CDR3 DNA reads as TGCGCCAGCAGCCAAGATCTGGGTGGACAGACGATTTCAGCTTTCTTT.

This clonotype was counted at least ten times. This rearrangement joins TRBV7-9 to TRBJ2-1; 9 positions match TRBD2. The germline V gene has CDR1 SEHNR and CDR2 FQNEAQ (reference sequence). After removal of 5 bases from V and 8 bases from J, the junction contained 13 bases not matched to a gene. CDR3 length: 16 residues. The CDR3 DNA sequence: TGTGCCAGCAGCCCACGTGGCGGGAGGGTTGGATATGAGCAGTTCTTC. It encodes CASSPRGGRVGYEQFF.

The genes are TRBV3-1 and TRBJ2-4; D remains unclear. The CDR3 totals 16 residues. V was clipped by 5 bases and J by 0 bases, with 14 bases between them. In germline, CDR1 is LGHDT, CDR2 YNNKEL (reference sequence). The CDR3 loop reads CASSYASGLAKNIQYF. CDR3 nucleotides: TGTGCCAGCAGCTACGCCAGTGGGTTAGCCAAAAACATTCAGTACTTC.

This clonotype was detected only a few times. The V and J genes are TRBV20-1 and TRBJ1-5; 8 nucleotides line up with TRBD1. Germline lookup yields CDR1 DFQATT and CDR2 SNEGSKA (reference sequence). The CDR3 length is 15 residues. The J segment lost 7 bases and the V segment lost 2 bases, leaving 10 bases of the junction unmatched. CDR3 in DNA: TGCAGTGCTAGAAATAAGGACAGGGAATACCAGCCCCAGCATTTT. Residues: CSARNKDREYQPQHF.

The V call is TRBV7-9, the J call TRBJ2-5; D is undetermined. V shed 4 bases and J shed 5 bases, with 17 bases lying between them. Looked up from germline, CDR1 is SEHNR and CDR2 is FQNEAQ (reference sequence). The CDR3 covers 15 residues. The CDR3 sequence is CASSSLGLGVETQYF. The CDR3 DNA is TGTGCCAGCAGCTCCCTAGGGCTTGGGGTTGAGACCCAGTACTTC.

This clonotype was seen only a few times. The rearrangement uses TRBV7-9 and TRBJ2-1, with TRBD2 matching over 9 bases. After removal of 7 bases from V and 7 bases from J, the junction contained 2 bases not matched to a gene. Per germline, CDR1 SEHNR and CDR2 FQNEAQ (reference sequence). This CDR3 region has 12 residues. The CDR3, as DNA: TGTGCCAGCAATGCGGGGGGGAATGAGCAGTTCTTC. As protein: CASNAGGNEQFF.

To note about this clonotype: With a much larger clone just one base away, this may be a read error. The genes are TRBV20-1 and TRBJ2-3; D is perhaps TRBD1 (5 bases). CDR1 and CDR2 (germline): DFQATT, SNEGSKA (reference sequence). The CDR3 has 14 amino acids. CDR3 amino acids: CCANGAGWADTQYF. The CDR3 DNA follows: TGCTGTGCTAATGGGGCAGGGTGGGCAGATACGCAGTATTTT.

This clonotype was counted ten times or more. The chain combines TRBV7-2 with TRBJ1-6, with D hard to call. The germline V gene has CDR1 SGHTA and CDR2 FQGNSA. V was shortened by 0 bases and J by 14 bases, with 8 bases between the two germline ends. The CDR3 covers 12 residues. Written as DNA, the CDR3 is TGTGCCAGCAGCTTAGCGGGGTTAACCCTCCACTTT. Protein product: CASSLAGLTLHF.

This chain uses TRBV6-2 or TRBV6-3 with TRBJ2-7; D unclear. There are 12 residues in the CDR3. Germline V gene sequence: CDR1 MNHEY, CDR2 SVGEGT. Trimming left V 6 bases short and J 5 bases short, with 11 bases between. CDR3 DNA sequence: TGTGCCAGCAGCGGACGGACGGACGAGCAGTACTTC. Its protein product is CASSGRTDEQYF.

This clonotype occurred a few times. The CDR3 is CASSPTLAGQETQYF. In DNA, the CDR3 is TGTGCCAGCAGTCCAACACTAGCGGGTCAAGAGACCCAGTACTTC. The genes are TRBV6-1 and TRBJ2-5, with 9 bases that match TRBD2. The germline CDR1 and CDR2 sequences are MNHNS and SASEGT. The CDR3 extends over 15 amino acids. Trimming at V came to 5 bases and at J to 2 bases, leaving 6 bases not matched to a gene.

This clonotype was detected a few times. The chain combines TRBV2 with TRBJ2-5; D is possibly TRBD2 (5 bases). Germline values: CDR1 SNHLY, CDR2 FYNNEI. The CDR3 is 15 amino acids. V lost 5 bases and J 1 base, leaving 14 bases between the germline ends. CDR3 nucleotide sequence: TGTGCCAGCAGTACGGACTGGTCCGTCCAAGAGACCCAGTACTTC. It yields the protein CASSTDWSVQETQYF.

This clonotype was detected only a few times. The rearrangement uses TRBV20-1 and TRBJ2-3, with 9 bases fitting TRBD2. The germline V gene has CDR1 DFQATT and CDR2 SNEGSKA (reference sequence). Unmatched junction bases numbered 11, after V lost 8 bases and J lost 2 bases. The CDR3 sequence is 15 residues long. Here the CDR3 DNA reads TGCAGTCAAGTTATCCTAGCGGGGACCACAGATACGCAGTATTTT. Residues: CSQVILAGTTDTQYF.

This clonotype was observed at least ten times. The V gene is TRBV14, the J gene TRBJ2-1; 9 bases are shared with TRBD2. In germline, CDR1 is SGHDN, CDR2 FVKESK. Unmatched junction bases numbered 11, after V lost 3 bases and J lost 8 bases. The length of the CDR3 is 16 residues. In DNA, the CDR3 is TGTGCCAGCAGCCAGTTAGCGGGAGCCCTTGGACATGAGCAGTTCTTC. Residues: CASSQLAGALGHEQFF.

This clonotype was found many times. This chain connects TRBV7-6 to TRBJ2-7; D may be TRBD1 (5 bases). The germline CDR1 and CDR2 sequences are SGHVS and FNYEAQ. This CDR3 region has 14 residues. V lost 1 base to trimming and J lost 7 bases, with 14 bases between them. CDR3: CASSLGGRAGEQYF. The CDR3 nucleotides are TGTGCCAGCAGCTTAGGCGGCAGGGCTGGAGAGCAGTACTTC. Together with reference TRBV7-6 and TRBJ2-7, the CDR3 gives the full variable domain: GAGVSQSPRYKVTKRGQDVALRCDPISGHVSLYWYRQALGQGPEFLTYFNYEAQQDKSGLPNDRFSAERPEGSISTLTIQRTEQRDSAMYRCASSLGGRAGEQYFGPGTRLTVT.

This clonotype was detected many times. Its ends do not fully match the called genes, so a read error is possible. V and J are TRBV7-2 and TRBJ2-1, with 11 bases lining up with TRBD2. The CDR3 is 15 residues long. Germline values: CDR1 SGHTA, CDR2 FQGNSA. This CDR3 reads CASSLGSGLAAPSIF. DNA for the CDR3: TGTGCCAGCAGCTTAGGCTCGGGACTAGCGGCCCCCTCTATCTTC.

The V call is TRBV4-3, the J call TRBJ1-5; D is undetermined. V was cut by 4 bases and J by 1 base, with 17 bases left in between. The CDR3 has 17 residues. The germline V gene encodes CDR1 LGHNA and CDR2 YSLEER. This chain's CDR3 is CASSPRWGGISNQPQHF. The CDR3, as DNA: TGCGCCAGCAGCCCAAGATGGGGAGGGATAAGCAATCAGCCCCAGCATTTT.

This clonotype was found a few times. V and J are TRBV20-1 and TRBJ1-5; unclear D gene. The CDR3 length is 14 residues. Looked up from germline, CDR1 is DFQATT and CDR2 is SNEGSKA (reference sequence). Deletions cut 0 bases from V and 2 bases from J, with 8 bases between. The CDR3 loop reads CSARESRGNQPQHF. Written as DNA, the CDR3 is TGCAGTGCTAGAGAAAGTAGGGGCAATCAGCCCCAGCATTTT.

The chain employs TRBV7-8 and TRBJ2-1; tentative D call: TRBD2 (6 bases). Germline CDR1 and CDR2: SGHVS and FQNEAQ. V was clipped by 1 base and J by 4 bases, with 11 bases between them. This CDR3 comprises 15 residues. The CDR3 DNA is TGTGCCAGCAGCTTAGGACTAGTGGGTTACAATGAGCAGTTCTTC. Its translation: CASSLGLVGYNEQFF.

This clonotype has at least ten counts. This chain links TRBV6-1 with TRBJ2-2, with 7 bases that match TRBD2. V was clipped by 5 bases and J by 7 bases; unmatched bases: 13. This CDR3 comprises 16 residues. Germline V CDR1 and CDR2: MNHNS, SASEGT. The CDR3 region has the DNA TGTGCCAGCAGTAGTCTGGCGGGAGATTTGTTCGGGGAGCTGTTTTTT. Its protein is CASSSLAGDLFGELFF.

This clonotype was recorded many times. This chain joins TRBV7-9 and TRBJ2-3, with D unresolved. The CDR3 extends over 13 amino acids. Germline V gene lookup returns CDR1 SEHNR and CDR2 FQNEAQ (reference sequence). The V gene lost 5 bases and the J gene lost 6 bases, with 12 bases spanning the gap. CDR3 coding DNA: TGTGCCAGCAGCCGTGGGAACTGGGATACGCAGTATTTT. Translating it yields CASSRGNWDTQYF.

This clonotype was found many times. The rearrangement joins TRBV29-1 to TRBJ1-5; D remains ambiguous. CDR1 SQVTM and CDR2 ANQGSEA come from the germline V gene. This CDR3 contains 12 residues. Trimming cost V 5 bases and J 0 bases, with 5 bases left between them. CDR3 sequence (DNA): TGCAGCGTTAGGGATAGCAATCAGCCCCAGCATTTT. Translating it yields CSVRDSNQPQHF.

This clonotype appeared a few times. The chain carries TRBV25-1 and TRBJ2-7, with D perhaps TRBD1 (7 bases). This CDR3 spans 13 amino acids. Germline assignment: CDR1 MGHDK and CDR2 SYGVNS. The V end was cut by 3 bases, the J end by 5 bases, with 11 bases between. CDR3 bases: TGTGCCAGCAGTGAGCCAGGGGGGAACGAGCAGTACTTC. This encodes CASSEPGGNEQYF.